Below, 31 T cell receptor beta chains from the same sample are listed, as sequenced in a study of beta chain features in type 1 diabetes. cDNA synthesis used the whole RNA isolate, giving expressed TCRB sequences. Sequencing was performed with immunoSEQ multiplex PCR; in TCRdb, only in-frame clones are kept and a portion is missing. Among 400,000 to 550,000 clones listed, roughly 10% were seen once. Input material: naive CD4+ T cells from blood. Every receptor here comes from a young woman in good health.

There are a few counts of this clone. This chain connects TRBV7-8 to TRBJ1-5; no reliable D call. V was pared by 1 base and J by 5 bases, with 12 bases between. The germline gives CDR1 SGHVS, CDR2 FQNEAQ. This CDR3 is 15 amino acids long. This CDR3 reads CASSLEVGRDQPQHF. DNA of the CDR3: TGTGCCAGCAGCTTAGAGGTTGGTAGGGATCAGCCCCAGCATTTT.

This clone occurred a few times. The rearrangement links TRBV7-2 to TRBJ2-1; 8 bases line up with TRBD1. In germline, CDR1 is SGHTA, CDR2 FQGNSA. The CDR3 is made up of 15 amino acids. Germline trimming cut 3 bases from V and 8 bases from J; bases unmatched to any gene: 9. The CDR3 coding sequence is TGTGCCAGCAGCTTTCGGGCCGGGACAGGCGATGAGCAGTTCTTC. This gives the protein CASSFRAGTGDEQFF.

The V gene is TRBV7-2, the J gene TRBJ1-2; maybe TRBD1 (5 bases). This CDR3 contains 12 residues. V was clipped by 3 bases and J by 8 bases, with 10 bases between them. Germline V lookup: CDR1 SGHTA, CDR2 FQGNSA. CDR3 region: CASSLGQGGYTF. The CDR3, as DNA: TGTGCCAGCAGCTTGGGTCAGGGAGGCTACACCTTC.

Points on this clone: Other nucleotide sequences in the sample specify the same CDR3. V gene TRBV29-1 combines with J gene TRBJ1-1, with D unclear. There are 12 residues in the CDR3. Per the germline V gene, CDR1 is SQVTM and CDR2 is ANQGSEA. Deletions cut 6 bases from V and 1 base from J, with 9 bases between. CDR3 loop: CSVSRGNTEAFF. For the CDR3, the DNA is TGCAGCGTGTCCCGTGGGAACACTGAAGCTTTCTTT.

This sequence joins TRBV19 and TRBJ1-5; D remains unclear. The CDR3 has 14 amino acids. CDR1 is LNHDA and CDR2 is SQIVND in the germline V gene (reference sequence). The ends were cut back, 7 bases at V and 7 bases at J, with 17 bases in the middle. The DNA of the CDR3 is TGTGCCAGTAATCGTTTGTGGGCTAGACAGCCCCAGCATTTT. This sequence encodes CASNRLWARQPQHF.

This clone was observed a few times. V and J are TRBV4-2 and TRBJ2-6; TRBD1 is a possible D gene (6 bases). The CDR3 is 14 amino acids. V was clipped by 0 bases and J by 8 bases, with 8 bases between them. Germline V gene data show CDR1 as LGHNA and CDR2 as YNFKEQ. CDR3 DNA: TGTGCCAGCAGCCAAGACAGGGGCACCAACGTCCTGACTTTC. It yields the protein CASSQDRGTNVLTF.

The table lists this clone with a count of one. The V gene is TRBV5-6, the J gene TRBJ2-5, with D tentatively TRBD1 (6 bases). The ends were cut back, 2 bases at V and 5 bases at J, with 19 bases in the middle. Germline values: CDR1 SGHDT, CDR2 YYEEEE. The CDR3 sequence is 16 residues long. The CDR3 sequence: CASSFAQGLGHETQYF. The CDR3 DNA reads as TGTGCCAGCAGCTTCGCACAGGGTTTGGGCCATGAGACCCAGTACTTC.

The CDR3: CAISTLSSEGTQYF. The CDR3 coding sequence is TGTGCCATCAGTACTTTAAGCAGCGAGGGTACGCAGTATTTT. The chain joins TRBV10-3 to TRBJ2-3; D might be TRBD2 (5 bases). This CDR3 region has 14 residues. Germline CDR1 reads ENHRY; CDR2 reads SYGVKD. Trimming shortened V by 5 bases and J by 8 bases, and 17 bases separated the two germline ends.

In its sample, this clone was seen a few times. This chain joins TRBV28 and TRBJ1-5; D is perhaps TRBD1 (5 bases). The V gene lost 1 base and the J gene lost 4 bases, with 8 bases spanning the gap. The germline V gene encodes CDR1 MDHEN and CDR2 SYDVKM. CDR3 length: 14 amino acids. The CDR3 is CASSLFAGNQPQHF. CDR3 DNA sequence: TGTGCCAGCAGTTTATTTGCAGGGAATCAGCCCCAGCATTTT.

The gene calls are TRBV5-1 and TRBJ2-1; the D gene is possibly TRBD1 (5 bases). This CDR3 spans 16 amino acids. The ends were cut back, 0 bases at V and 4 bases at J, with 14 bases in the middle. Germline V gene sequence: CDR1 SGHRS, CDR2 YFSETQ. This CDR3 reads CASSLVSQGFYNEQFF. DNA of the CDR3: TGCGCCAGCAGCTTGGTTAGCCAGGGCTTTTACAATGAGCAGTTCTTC.

Here the CDR3 DNA reads TGTGCCAGCAGCCCCCTAGGGGGGATACCCCCAGAGACCCAGTACTTC. It is translated as CASSPLGGIPPETQYF. The gene calls are TRBV7-2 and TRBJ2-5, with D perhaps assigned TRBD1 or TRBD2 (6 bases each). Looked up from germline, CDR1 is SGHTA and CDR2 is FQGNSA. The CDR3 extends over 16 amino acids. V was pared by 5 bases and J by 4 bases, with 20 bases between.

This sequence joins TRBV10-3 and TRBJ2-1, with D hard to call. The CDR3 runs 14 residues. Germline assignment: CDR1 ENHRY and CDR2 SYGVKD. The ends were cut back, 4 bases at V and 6 bases at J, with 13 bases in the middle. The CDR3 sequence: CAISGSTGFNEQFF. The DNA of the CDR3 is TGTGCCATCAGTGGATCGACTGGATTCAATGAGCAGTTCTTC.

The chain is built from TRBV5-1 and TRBJ2-4; maybe TRBD1 (6 bases). V lost 7 bases and J lost 0, with 11 bases in between. This CDR3 is 14 amino acids long. Germline CDR1 and CDR2: SGHRS and YFSETQ. CDR3 in amino acids: CASGAGEAKNIQYF. The CDR3 region has the DNA TGCGCCAGCGGCGCAGGGGAAGCCAAAAACATTCAGTACTTC.

Comments on this clone: Within the sample, other DNA sequences also encode this same CDR3. The V call is TRBV6-5, the J call TRBJ2-7; D ambiguous. Germline V lookup: CDR1 MNHEY, CDR2 SVGAGI. V shed 0 bases and J shed 7 bases, with 4 bases lying between them. This CDR3 spans 11 amino acids. Here the CDR3 reads CASSYSGEQYF. For the CDR3, the DNA is TGTGCCAGCAGTTACTCGGGTGAGCAGTACTTC.

There are a few counts of this clone. V usage is TRBV5-1 and J usage is TRBJ1-2; D is possibly TRBD1 (5 bases). CDR1 and CDR2 from the germline V gene are SGHRS and YFSETQ. Trimming removed 4 bases at V and 7 bases at J, with 17 bases between. The CDR3 spans 14 residues. The CDR3 sequence: CASSRTATATGYTF. The CDR3 DNA sequence: TGCGCCAGCAGCCGAACAGCGACAGCAACTGGCTACACCTTC.

As for this clone: The sample carries other DNA sequences with the same CDR3. V usage is TRBV10-3 and J usage is TRBJ2-7; D call uncertain. The CDR3 has 10 amino acids. CDR1 is ENHRY, CDR2 SYGVKD, per germline. The CDR3, as DNA: TGTGCCATCAGTGAAGGTCAGTCTGACGTC. It translates to CAISEGQSDV.

The CDR3 nucleotides read TGTGCCAGCAGTTCCCGGGCTTCCTACGAGCAGTACGTC. Its translation is CASSSRASYEQYV. The chain carries TRBV6-5 and TRBJ2-7; D unresolved. The CDR3 has 13 amino acids. The V and J ends lost 4 bases and 1 base respectively, with 8 bases between them. The germline V gene has CDR1 MNHEY and CDR2 SVGAGI.

This clone was seen only a few times. J is TRBJ2-3 and V is TRBV7-9; D might be TRBD1 (5 bases). Between the trimmed V and J ends, which lost 5 bases and 2 bases, there was a span of 17 bases. Germline CDR1 SEHNR, CDR2 FQNEAQ (reference sequence). CDR3 length equals 16 residues. CDR3 residues: CASSPLGASYTDTQYF. CDR3 coding DNA: TGTGCCAGCAGCCCTCTTGGGGCTAGTTACACAGATACGCAGTATTTT.

This clone was observed a handful of times. V and J are TRBV28 and TRBJ2-7; TRBD1 matches 7 bases. The CDR3 runs 14 residues. CDR1 is MDHEN and CDR2 is SYDVKM in the germline V gene. The V segment lost 6 bases and the J segment 7 bases; nucleotides outside the gene matches: 12. The CDR3 spells CASRSLRQGQEQYV. CDR3 sequence (DNA): TGTGCCAGCAGGTCCCTCCGACAGGGTCAGGAGCAGTACGTC.

Only one count was recorded for this clone. V is TRBV4-3 and J is TRBJ2-2, with D possibly being TRBD2 (5 bases). Germline V CDR1 and CDR2: LGHNA, YSLEER. The CDR3 length is 17 residues. V shed 1 base and J shed 4 bases, with 16 bases lying between them. The CDR3 nucleotides read TGCGCCAGCAGCCAAGGCATGTCGGCGGGCGGCACCGGGGAGCTGTTTTTT. Translation: CASSQGMSAGGTGELFF.

This chain links TRBV6-6 with TRBJ2-2; 9 nucleotides line up with TRBD1. Germline V CDR1 and CDR2: MNHNY, SVGAGI (reference sequence). The J segment lost 5 bases and the V segment lost 5 bases, leaving 6 bases of the junction unmatched. This CDR3 comprises 15 residues. The CDR3: CASSNRDRVTGELFF. As DNA, the CDR3 is TGTGCCAGCAGTAACCGGGACAGGGTAACCGGGGAGCTGTTTTTT.

The rearrangement joins TRBV7-9 to TRBJ2-3, with a possible D match to TRBD2 (5 bases). Trimming took off 4 bases at V and 2 bases at J, with 10 bases between the two ends. Germline V gene sequence: CDR1 SEHNR, CDR2 FQNEAQ (reference sequence). This CDR3 has 14 amino acids. CDR3 in amino acids: CASSWETFTDTQYF. The CDR3 region has the DNA TGTGCCAGCAGCTGGGAGACTTTCACAGATACGCAGTATTTT.

This clone was detected a few times. The rearrangement links TRBV14 to TRBJ2-5; TRBD2 matches at 7 bases. From germline, CDR1 is SGHDN and CDR2 FVKESK. The ends lost 8 bases at V and 5 bases at J; junction bases unmatched: 8. The CDR3 spans 13 residues. CDR3 residues: CASAGVVAETQYF. The DNA of the CDR3 is TGTGCCAGCGCGGGAGTGGTTGCCGAGACCCAGTACTTC.

This chain connects TRBV4-3 to TRBJ1-2; no definite D call. This CDR3 contains 14 residues. Looked up from germline, CDR1 is LGHNA and CDR2 is YSLEER. Deletions cut 2 bases from V and 4 bases from J, with 11 bases between. CDR3 sequence reads: CASSQLSRGYGYTF. In DNA form, the CDR3 reads TGCGCCAGCAGCCAACTTTCACGGGGCTATGGCTACACCTTC.

CDR3 nucleotide sequence: TGTGCCAGTAGTAAACAGGGATCCTACGAGCAGTACTTC. Amino acids: CASSKQGSYEQYF. The chain links TRBV19 to TRBJ2-7; TRBD1 might be the D (6 bases). CDR1 is LNHDA and CDR2 is SQIVND in the germline V gene (reference sequence). This CDR3 is built from 13 residues. V shed 4 bases and J shed 1 base, with 8 bases lying between them.

In this sample, this clone turned up a few times. The chain carries TRBV9 and TRBJ1-2; D not resolved. Trimming cost V 4 bases and J 0 bases, with 10 bases left between them. The CDR3 is made up of 14 amino acids. Germline loops: CDR1 SGDLS, CDR2 YYNGEE. CDR3: CASSPTPANYGYTF. The CDR3 coding sequence is TGTGCCAGCAGCCCGACTCCTGCTAACTATGGCTACACCTTC.

In its sample, this clone was seen many times. The chain couples TRBV21-1 to TRBJ2-6. TRBV21-1 is labeled a pseudogene. CDR3 length: 9 amino acids. The CDR3 DNA reads TGTGCCAGGGAAGGCGTCCTGACTTTC. This encodes CAREGVLTF.

This clone came up a few times. CDR3 sequence (DNA): TGTGCCAGCAGCGTAGCTGGTAGGGGAGTCGGGGAGACCCAGTACTTC. Translated: CASSVAGRGVGETQYF. J is TRBJ2-5 and V is TRBV9; D may be TRBD1 or TRBD2 (5 bases each). CDR1 is SGDLS and CDR2 is YYNGEE in the germline V gene. V lost 0 bases and J 5 bases, leaving 17 bases between the germline ends. The CDR3 consists of 16 residues.

The chain joins TRBV7-8 to TRBJ2-2, with 7 bases lining up with TRBD1. The germline gives CDR1 SGHVS, CDR2 FQNEAQ. The trim removed 9 bases at V and 2 bases at J, leaving 6 bases unmatched. This CDR3 is built from 14 residues. This CDR3 is CASRTGGNTGELFF. The CDR3 nucleotides read TGTGCCAGTCGGACAGGCGGAAACACCGGGGAGCTGTTTTTT.

The sample holds a few counts of this clone. This chain links TRBV5-6 with TRBJ2-2; no clear D. The germline V gene encodes CDR1 SGHDT and CDR2 YYEEEE. Between the trimmed V and J ends, which lost 0 bases and 3 bases, there was a span of 3 bases. The CDR3 has 13 residues. The CDR3 is CASSLGYTGELFF. Here the CDR3 DNA reads TGTGCCAGCAGCTTGGGATACACCGGGGAGCTGTTTTTT.

This clone was seen a handful of times. V is TRBV14 and J is TRBJ2-7; 9 bases align to TRBD1. Germline CDR1 and CDR2: SGHDN and FVKESK. V lost 4 bases and J lost 3; bases outside the gene matches: 4. The CDR3 is made up of 14 amino acids. Here the CDR3 DNA reads TGTGCCAGCAGCCCCCTGGGACAGGGCTACGAGCAGTACGTC. Its protein is CASSPLGQGYEQYV.